Listed below are T cell receptor beta chains from one sample, sequenced in a study of T cells in Graves' hyperthyroidism and ophthalmopathy. MiXCR, run by TCRdb on the multiplex PCR reads, gives a single entry per CDR3 protein. The repertoire holds 690,000 or so distinct CDR3 sequences, with 18% as singletons. Input material: blood. Receptors originate from a woman between 45 and 60 years old with Graves' hyperthyroidism that later progressed to Graves' ophthalmopathy. Each CDR3 is given with its conserved first and last residue. The order of the fields is CDR3 protein, CDR3 DNA, V gene, clone size, J gene, D gene. The D gene is left open where the match is weak. Rows may omit the clone size; those that give it use once, few, many or a size class.

cdr3_aa: CASSVELVTDTQYF
cdr3_nt: TGTGCCAGCAGCGTAGAACTGGTGACAGATACGCAGTATTTT
v_call: TRBV7-4
clone_size: .
j_call: TRBJ2-3
d_call: .

cdr3_aa: CASSLVGVDSNQPQHF
cdr3_nt: TGTGCCAGCAGCTTAGTTGGCGTCGATAGCAATCAGCCCCAGCATTTT
v_call: TRBV11-2
clone_size: many
j_call: TRBJ1-5
d_call: .

cdr3_aa: CASSSVLRGPYGYTF
cdr3_nt: TGTGCCAGCAGTTCCGTCCTACGGGGACCGTATGGCTACACCTTC
v_call: TRBV2
clone_size: many
j_call: TRBJ1-2
d_call: .

cdr3_aa: CASSVGDRGREELFF
cdr3_nt: TGTGCCAGCAGCGTAGGGGACAGGGGGCGCGAGGAGCTGTTTTTT
v_call: TRBV9
clone_size: .
j_call: TRBJ2-2
d_call: TRBD1

cdr3_aa: CASSHTGTSNEQYF
cdr3_nt: TGTGCCAGCAGCCATACCGGGACTTCAAACGAGCAGTACTTC
v_call: TRBV3-1
clone_size: many
j_call: TRBJ2-7
d_call: .

cdr3_aa: CASSQAGTGPYEQYF
cdr3_nt: TGTGCCAGCAGCCAGGCAGGGACAGGGCCCTACGAGCAGTACTTC
v_call: TRBV7-2
clone_size: many
j_call: TRBJ2-7
d_call: TRBD1

cdr3_aa: CASSPPDRLYEQYF
cdr3_nt: TGTGCCAGCAGTCCGCCCGACAGGCTCTACGAGCAGTACTTC
v_call: TRBV6-1
clone_size: few
j_call: TRBJ2-7
d_call: .

cdr3_aa: CASTSRDINYGYTF
cdr3_nt: TGTGCCAGCACCAGCCGGGACATTAACTATGGCTACACCTTC
v_call: TRBV3-1
clone_size: many
j_call: TRBJ1-2
d_call: .

cdr3_aa: CASRTGWTEAFF
cdr3_nt: TGTGCCAGCAGGACAGGGTGGACTGAAGCTTTCTTT
v_call: TRBV27
clone_size: .
j_call: TRBJ1-1
d_call: TRBD1

cdr3_aa: CASSTRTGRIEKLFF
cdr3_nt: TGTGCCAGTAGTACCCGGACAGGGAGGATTGAAAAACTGTTTTTT
v_call: TRBV19
clone_size: .
j_call: TRBJ1-4
d_call: TRBD1

cdr3_aa: CASSILRGTGYTF
cdr3_nt: TGTGCCAGCAGTATACTCCGGGGCACTGGCTACACCTTC
v_call: TRBV2
clone_size: .
j_call: TRBJ1-2
d_call: .

cdr3_aa: CASSYSLGQGTETQYF
cdr3_nt: TGTGCCAGCAGTTACTCGTTGGGACAGGGTACAGAGACCCAGTACTTC
v_call: TRBV6-5
clone_size: .
j_call: TRBJ2-5
d_call: TRBD1

cdr3_aa: CSAVTGQGSDNQPQHF
cdr3_nt: TGCAGTGCAGTAACGGGACAGGGTTCTGATAATCAGCCCCAGCATTTT
v_call: TRBV20-1
clone_size: many
j_call: TRBJ1-5
d_call: TRBD1

cdr3_aa: CSAPAGGLGNTIYF
cdr3_nt: TGCAGTGCACCGGCAGGGGGACTAGGAAACACCATATATTTT
v_call: TRBV20-1
clone_size: once
j_call: TRBJ1-3
d_call: TRBD1

cdr3_aa: CASSPKTGGAMNTEAFF
cdr3_nt: TGTGCCAGCTCACCAAAGACAGGGGGCGCAATGAACACTGAAGCTTTCTTT
v_call: TRBV18
clone_size: .
j_call: TRBJ1-1
d_call: TRBD1

cdr3_aa: CASSPSGTLNEKLFF
cdr3_nt: TGTGCCAGCAGTCCGTCAGGGACTTTAAATGAAAAACTGTTTTTT
v_call: TRBV12-3/TRBV12-4
clone_size: many
j_call: TRBJ1-4
d_call: .

cdr3_aa: CASRENFNTGELFF
cdr3_nt: TGTGCTAGCAGGGAAAACTTTAACACCGGGGAGCTGTTTTTT
v_call: TRBV7-7
clone_size: .
j_call: TRBJ2-2
d_call: .

cdr3_aa: CASSGPGTGLKETQYF
cdr3_nt: TGTGCCAGCAGTGGTCCCGGGACAGGGTTAAAGGAAACCCAGTACTTC
v_call: TRBV28
clone_size: .
j_call: TRBJ2-5
d_call: TRBD1

cdr3_aa: CASSGTLAGGREQYF
cdr3_nt: TGTGCCAGCAGCGGTACTCTAGCGGGGGGACGCGAGCAGTACTTC
v_call: TRBV7-9
clone_size: many
j_call: TRBJ2-7
d_call: TRBD2

cdr3_aa: CASSDTGGNTEAFF
cdr3_nt: TGTGCCAGCAGTGACACAGGGGGGAACACTGAAGCTTTCTTT
v_call: TRBV2
clone_size: many
j_call: TRBJ1-1
d_call: TRBD1

cdr3_aa: CASSLGLRAQETQYF
cdr3_nt: TGTGCCAGCAGCTTAGGGTTGCGAGCTCAAGAGACCCAGTACTTC
v_call: TRBV7-8
clone_size: many
j_call: TRBJ2-5
d_call: .

cdr3_aa: CASSPVPQESDEQFF
cdr3_nt: TGCGCCAGCAGCCCGGTACCCCAGGAGTCCGATGAGCAGTTCTTC
v_call: TRBV4-1
clone_size: few
j_call: TRBJ2-1
d_call: .

cdr3_aa: CSVIQGQLNTEAFF
cdr3_nt: TGCAGCGTTATACAGGGACAGCTGAACACTGAAGCTTTCTTT
v_call: TRBV29-1
clone_size: few
j_call: TRBJ1-1
d_call: TRBD1

cdr3_aa: CASSQEYDRDTEAFF
cdr3_nt: TGTGCCAGCAGCCAAGAATATGACAGGGACACTGAAGCTTTCTTT
v_call: TRBV4-2
clone_size: .
j_call: TRBJ1-1
d_call: TRBD1

cdr3_aa: CASTLPPGASTDTQYF
cdr3_nt: TGTGCCAGCACCCTCCCTCCAGGGGCCAGCACAGATACGCAGTATTTT
v_call: TRBV2
clone_size: many
j_call: TRBJ2-3
d_call: .

cdr3_aa: CASSYRTIRDTQYF
cdr3_nt: TGTGCCAGCAGCTACCGGACCATCCGGGATACGCAGTATTTT
v_call: TRBV6-2/TRBV6-3
clone_size: .
j_call: TRBJ2-3
d_call: .

cdr3_aa: CSAVARMGNSPLHF
cdr3_nt: TGCAGTGCTGTCGCCCGGATGGGGAATTCACCCCTCCACTTT
v_call: TRBV20-1
clone_size: .
j_call: TRBJ1-6
d_call: .

cdr3_aa: CASSLSPGGDYGYTF
cdr3_nt: TGTGCCAGCAGCCTCTCCCCGGGCGGGGACTATGGCTACACCTTC
v_call: TRBV9
clone_size: many
j_call: TRBJ1-2
d_call: .

cdr3_aa: CSVEVRTENTEAFF
cdr3_nt: TGCAGCGTTGAAGTCCGGACAGAGAACACTGAAGCTTTCTTT
v_call: TRBV29-1
clone_size: .
j_call: TRBJ1-1
d_call: .

cdr3_aa: CASSPPDGYEQYF
cdr3_nt: TGTGCCAGCAGTCCTCCCGACGGCTACGAGCAGTACTTC
v_call: TRBV27
clone_size: .
j_call: TRBJ2-7
d_call: .

cdr3_aa: CASSLGETGYTF
cdr3_nt: TGTGCCAGCAGCTTAGGGGAAACTGGCTACACCTTC
v_call: TRBV7-8
clone_size: many
j_call: TRBJ1-2
d_call: .

cdr3_aa: CASSSQGVSSYEQYF
cdr3_nt: TGTGCCAGCAGCTCTCAGGGGGTGAGCTCCTACGAGCAGTACTTC
v_call: TRBV7-2
clone_size: few
j_call: TRBJ2-7
d_call: TRBD1

cdr3_aa: CARRTGGASYNEQFF
cdr3_nt: TGTGCCAGGAGGACAGGGGGCGCGTCCTACAATGAGCAGTTCTTC
v_call: TRBV2
clone_size: many
j_call: TRBJ2-1
d_call: TRBD1

cdr3_aa: CASSSQGLYEQYF
cdr3_nt: TGTGCCAGCAGTTCACAGGGACTCTACGAGCAGTACTTC
v_call: TRBV12-3/TRBV12-4
clone_size: few
j_call: TRBJ2-7
d_call: .

cdr3_aa: CASSGGTGGLDEQFF
cdr3_nt: TGTGCCAGCAGCGGAGGGACAGGGGGGTTGGATGAGCAGTTCTTC
v_call: TRBV9
clone_size: few
j_call: TRBJ2-1
d_call: TRBD1

cdr3_aa: CSARKSGTASVAQHF
cdr3_nt: TGCAGTGCTAGAAAAAGCGGGACGGCCTCTGTGGCCCAGCATTTT
v_call: TRBV20-1
clone_size: many
j_call: TRBJ1-5
d_call: .

cdr3_aa: CASSSELSYNEQFF
cdr3_nt: TGTGCCAGCAGCTCGGAACTATCCTACAATGAGCAGTTCTTC
v_call: TRBV7-8
clone_size: many
j_call: TRBJ2-1
d_call: .

cdr3_aa: CASSQKETQYF
cdr3_nt: TGTGCCAGCAGCCAAAAAGAGACCCAGTACTTC
v_call: TRBV11-1
clone_size: many
j_call: TRBJ2-5
d_call: .